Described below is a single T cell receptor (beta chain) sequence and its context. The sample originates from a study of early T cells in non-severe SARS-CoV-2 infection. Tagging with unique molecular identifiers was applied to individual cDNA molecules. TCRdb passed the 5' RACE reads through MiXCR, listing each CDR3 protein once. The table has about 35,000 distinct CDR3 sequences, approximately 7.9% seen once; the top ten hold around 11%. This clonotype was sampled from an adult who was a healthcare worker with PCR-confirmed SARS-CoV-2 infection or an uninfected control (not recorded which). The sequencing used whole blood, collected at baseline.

The CDR3 spells CASQISGGMNTEAFF. CDR3 DNA: TGTGCCAGCCAAATATCCGGAGGGATGAACACTGAAGCTTTCTTT. V gene TRBV25-1 combines with J gene TRBJ1-1; no definite D call. CDR1 is MGHDK and CDR2 is SYGVNS in the germline V gene. The V and J ends lost 8 bases and 0 bases respectively, with 16 bases between them. The CDR3 contains 15 residues.